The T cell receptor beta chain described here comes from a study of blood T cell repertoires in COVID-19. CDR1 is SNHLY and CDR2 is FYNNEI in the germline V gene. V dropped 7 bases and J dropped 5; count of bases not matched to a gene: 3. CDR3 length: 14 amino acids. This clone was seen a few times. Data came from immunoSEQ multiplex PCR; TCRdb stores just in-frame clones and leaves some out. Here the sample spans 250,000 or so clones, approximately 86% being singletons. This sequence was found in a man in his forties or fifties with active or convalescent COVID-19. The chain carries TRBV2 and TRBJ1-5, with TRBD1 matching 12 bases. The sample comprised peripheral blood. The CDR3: CASTGDRGHQPQHF. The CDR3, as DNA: TGTGCCAGCACCGGGGACAGGGGGCATCAGCCCCAGCATTTT.